This T cell receptor (beta chain) was recovered during a study of cytomegalovirus exposure and HLA in healthy donors. Using immunoSEQ multiplex PCR, the repertoire was profiled, and TCRdb retains in-frame clones only, with some absent. The sample includes 150,000 or so clones, about 89% of them seen just once. Germline trimming cut 4 bases from V and 4 bases from J; bases unmatched to any gene: 6. CDR1 is MGHRA and CDR2 is YSYEKL in the germline V gene. This CDR3 spans 14 amino acids. This sequence originates from a man between 18 and 29 years old in good health and CMV-seropositive. Source material: PBMCs. The chain is built from TRBV4-1 and TRBJ1-2; 7 bases align to TRBD1. CDR3 in DNA: TGCGCCAGCAGCCGGGAACGGGACAGCTATGGCTACACCTTC. As protein: CASSRERDSYGYTF.